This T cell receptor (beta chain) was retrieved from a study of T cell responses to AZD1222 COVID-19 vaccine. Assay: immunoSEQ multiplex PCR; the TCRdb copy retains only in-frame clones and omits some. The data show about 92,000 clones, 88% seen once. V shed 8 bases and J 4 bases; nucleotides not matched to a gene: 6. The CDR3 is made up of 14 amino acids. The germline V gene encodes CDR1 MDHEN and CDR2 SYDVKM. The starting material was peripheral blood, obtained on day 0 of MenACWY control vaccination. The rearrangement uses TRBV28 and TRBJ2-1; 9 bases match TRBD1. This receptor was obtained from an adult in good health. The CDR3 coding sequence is TGTGCCAGCGCGACAGGGGGGATATACAATGAGCAGTTCTTC. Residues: CASATGGIYNEQFF.